The T cell receptor (beta chain) described here comes from a study of cytomegalovirus exposure and HLA in healthy donors. Use of 60 Vbeta and 13 Jbeta primers characterized the PCR. Method: immunoSEQ multiplex PCR; TCRdb's copy keeps in-frame clones and lacks some. The sample has around 200,000 clones, 75% to 90% seen once. V lost 3 bases to trimming and J lost 6 bases; unmatched junction nucleotides: 14. This CDR3 spans 18 amino acids. CDR1 and CDR2 from the germline V gene are MNHNS and SASEGT. Study-level findings and limits: There were a few CMV-associated chains whose specificity for CMV antigens was confirmed in vitro.

Concerning this clone itself: Its matching antigen is unknown.

This receptor was obtained from a woman aged 30 to 39 in good health and CMV-seronegative. The chain joins TRBV6-1 to TRBJ2-1; 10 bases are a match to TRBD1. The material sequenced was PBMCs. CDR3 in DNA: TGTGCCAGCAGTGACCACTTCACCGGGACAGGGGTTCGCAATGAGCAGTTCTTC. Protein product: CASSDHFTGTGVRNEQFF.